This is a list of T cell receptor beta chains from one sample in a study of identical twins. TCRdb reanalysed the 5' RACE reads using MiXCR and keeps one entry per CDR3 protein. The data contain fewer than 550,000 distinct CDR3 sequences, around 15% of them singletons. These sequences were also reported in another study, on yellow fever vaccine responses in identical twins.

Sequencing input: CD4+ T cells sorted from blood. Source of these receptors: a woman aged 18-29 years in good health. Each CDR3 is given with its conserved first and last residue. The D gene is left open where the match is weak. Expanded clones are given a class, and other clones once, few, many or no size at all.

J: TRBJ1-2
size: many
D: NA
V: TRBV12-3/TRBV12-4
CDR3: CASRPTGANYGYTF
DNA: TGTGCCAGCAGACCGACGGGAGCTAACTATGGCTACACCTTC

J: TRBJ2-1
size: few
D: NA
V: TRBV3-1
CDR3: CASSQDSLTYNEQFF
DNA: TGTGCCAGCAGCCAAGATTCTCTTACCTACAATGAGCAGTTCTTC

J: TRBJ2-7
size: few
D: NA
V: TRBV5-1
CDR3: CASSLGGENEQYF
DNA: TGCGCCAGCAGCTTGGGCGGGGAGAACGAGCAGTACTTC

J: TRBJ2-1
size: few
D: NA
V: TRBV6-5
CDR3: CASSYSGGRRDEQFF
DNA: TGTGCCAGCAGTTACTCAGGGGGGCGCAGGGATGAGCAGTTCTTC

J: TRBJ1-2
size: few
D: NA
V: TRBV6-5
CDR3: CASSSQGSGYGYTF
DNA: TGTGCCAGCAGTTCCCAGGGTAGTGGCTATGGCTACACCTTC

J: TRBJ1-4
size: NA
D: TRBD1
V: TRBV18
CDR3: CASSPLGTGGEDEKLFF
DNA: TGTGCCAGCTCACCGTTAGGGACAGGGGGCGAAGATGAAAAACTGTTTTTT

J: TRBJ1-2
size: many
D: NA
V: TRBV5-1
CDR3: CASSPAEGYSGYTF
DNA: TGCGCCAGCAGCCCGGCCGAAGGGTATAGTGGCTACACCTTC

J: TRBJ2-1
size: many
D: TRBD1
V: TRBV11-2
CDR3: CASSFVSRGLNEQFF
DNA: TGTGCCAGCAGCTTTGTGTCCAGGGGGTTGAATGAGCAGTTCTTC

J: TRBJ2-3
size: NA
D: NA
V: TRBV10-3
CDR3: CAISVFSLGGSGTDTQYF
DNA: TGTGCCATCAGTGTTTTTTCCCTCGGCGGGTCTGGCACAGATACGCAGTATTTT

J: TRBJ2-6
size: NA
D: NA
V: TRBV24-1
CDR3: CATSDARYSGANVLTF
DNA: TGTGCCACCAGTGACGCGAGGTACTCTGGGGCCAACGTCCTGACTTTC

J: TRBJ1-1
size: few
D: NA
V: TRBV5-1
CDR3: CASSTQGQNTEAFF
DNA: TGCGCCAGCAGCACCCAGGGACAGAACACTGAAGCTTTCTTT

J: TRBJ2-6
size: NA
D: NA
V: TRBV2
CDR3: CASSEAGYSGANVLTF
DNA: TGTGCCAGCAGTGAAGCGGGCTACTCTGGGGCCAACGTCCTGACTTTC